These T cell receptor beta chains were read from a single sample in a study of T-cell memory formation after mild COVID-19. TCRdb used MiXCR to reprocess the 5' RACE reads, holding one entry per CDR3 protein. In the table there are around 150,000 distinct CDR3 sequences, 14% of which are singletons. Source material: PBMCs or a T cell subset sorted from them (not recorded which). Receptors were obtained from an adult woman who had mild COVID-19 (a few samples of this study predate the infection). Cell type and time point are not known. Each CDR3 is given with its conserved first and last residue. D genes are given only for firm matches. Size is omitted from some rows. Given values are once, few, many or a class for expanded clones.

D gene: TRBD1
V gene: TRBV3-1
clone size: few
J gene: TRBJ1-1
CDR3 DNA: TGTGCCAGCAGCCCACGACAGGGGGCACGCATGAACACTGAAGCTTTCTTT
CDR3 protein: CASSPRQGARMNTEAFF

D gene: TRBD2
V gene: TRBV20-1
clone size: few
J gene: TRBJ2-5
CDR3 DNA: TGCAGTGCCCGTCCGGTGCTAGCGGGGGGCCAAGAGACCCAGTACTTC
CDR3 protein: CSARPVLAGGQETQYF

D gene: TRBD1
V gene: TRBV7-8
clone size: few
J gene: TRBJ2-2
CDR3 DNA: TGTGCCAGCAGCCCCGGGACAGGAGCTTTGGGGGAGCTGTTTTTT
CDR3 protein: CASSPGTGALGELFF

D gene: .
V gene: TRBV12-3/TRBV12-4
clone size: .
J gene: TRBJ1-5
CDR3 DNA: TGTGCCAGCAGTCATACACCTTCTAAGGGGCCCCAGCATTTT
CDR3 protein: CASSHTPSKGPQHF

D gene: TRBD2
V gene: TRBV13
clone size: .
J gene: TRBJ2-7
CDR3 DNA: TGTGCCAGCAGCTTTTTCCGGACTAGCGGCCTACCCTTGAGGGAGCAGTACTTC
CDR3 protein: CASSFFRTSGLPLREQYF

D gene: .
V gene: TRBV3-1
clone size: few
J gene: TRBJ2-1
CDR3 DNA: TGTGCCAGCAGCTATATCGGGGAGCAGTTCTTC
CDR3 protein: CASSYIGEQFF

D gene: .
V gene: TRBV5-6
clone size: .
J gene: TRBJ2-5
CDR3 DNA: TGTGCCAGCAGCTTACCGGGACTGGCGTACCAAGAGACCCAGTACTTC
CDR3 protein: CASSLPGLAYQETQYF

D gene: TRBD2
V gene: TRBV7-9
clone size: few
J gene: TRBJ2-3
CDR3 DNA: TGTGCCAGCAGCCAGCTGCGGGGGGGTACAGATACGCAGTATTTT
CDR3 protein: CASSQLRGGTDTQYF

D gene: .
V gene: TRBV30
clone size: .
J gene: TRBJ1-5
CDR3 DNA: TGTGCCTGGAGTGGGGCATTGGCATACAATCAGCCCCAGCATTTT
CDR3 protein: CAWSGALAYNQPQHF

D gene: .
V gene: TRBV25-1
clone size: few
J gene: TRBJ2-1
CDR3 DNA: TGTGCCAGCAGAAACTCGGGGCATGTGGAGCAGTTCTTC
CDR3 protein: CASRNSGHVEQFF

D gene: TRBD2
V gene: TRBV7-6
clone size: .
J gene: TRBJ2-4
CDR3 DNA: TGTGCCAGCAGCCCCGGTCGGGGGGGTTTAGGCAAAAACATTCAGTACTTC
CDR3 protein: CASSPGRGGLGKNIQYF

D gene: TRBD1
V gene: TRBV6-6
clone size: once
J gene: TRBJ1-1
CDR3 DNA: TGTGCCAGCAGCGACGGACAGGGAGGAACTGAAGCTTTCTTT
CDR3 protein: CASSDGQGGTEAFF

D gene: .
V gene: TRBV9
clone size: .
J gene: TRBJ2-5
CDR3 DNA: TGTGCCAGCAGCGGGGGGGCCCCCCTAGAGACCCAGTACTTC
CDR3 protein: CASSGGAPLETQYF

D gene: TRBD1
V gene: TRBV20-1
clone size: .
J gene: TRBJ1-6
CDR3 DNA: TGCAGTGCTAGCCCCTCGAGGGACAGGAGTTCACCCCTCCACTTT
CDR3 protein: CSASPSRDRSSPLHF

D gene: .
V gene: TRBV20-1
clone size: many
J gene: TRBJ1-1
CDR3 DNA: TGCAGTGGCGGCAGGCGGGAGACTGAAGCTTTCTTT
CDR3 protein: CSGGRRETEAFF

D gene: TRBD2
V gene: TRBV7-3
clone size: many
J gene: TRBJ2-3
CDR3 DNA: TGTGCCAGCAGCTATAGCGGGGGGGCCAGTGATACGCAGTATTTT
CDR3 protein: CASSYSGGASDTQYF

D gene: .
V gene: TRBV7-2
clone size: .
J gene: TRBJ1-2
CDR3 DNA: TGTGCCAGCAGCTTAGAACAGCTCTATGGCTACACCTTC
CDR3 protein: CASSLEQLYGYTF

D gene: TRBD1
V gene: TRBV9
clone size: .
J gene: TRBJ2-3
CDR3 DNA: TGTGCCAGCAGCTTAACAGGGGGAATGGGAATTACAGATACGCAGTATTTT
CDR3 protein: CASSLTGGMGITDTQYF

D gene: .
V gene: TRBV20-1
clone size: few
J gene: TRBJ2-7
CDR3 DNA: TGCAGTGCTAGCGGGGGCGTATGGTCCTACGAGCAGTACTTC
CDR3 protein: CSASGGVWSYEQYF

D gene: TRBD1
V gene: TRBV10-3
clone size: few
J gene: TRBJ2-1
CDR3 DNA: TGTGCCATCAGGGGGACAGGGGTATACAATGAGCAGTTCTTC
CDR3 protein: CAIRGTGVYNEQFF

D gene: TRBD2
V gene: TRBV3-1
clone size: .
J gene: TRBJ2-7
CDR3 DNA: TGTGCCAGCAGCCCCCAGCGGGGGAGCTACGAGCAGTACTTC
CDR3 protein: CASSPQRGSYEQYF

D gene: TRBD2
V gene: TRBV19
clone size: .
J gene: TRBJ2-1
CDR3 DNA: TGTGCCGCTAGCGGACGGGCCTACAATGAGCAGTTCTTC
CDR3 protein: CAASGRAYNEQFF

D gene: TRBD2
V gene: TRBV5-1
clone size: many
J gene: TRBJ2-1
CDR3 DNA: TGCGCCAGCAGTCCCCAGCGGGGGCATGAGCAGTTCTTC
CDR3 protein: CASSPQRGHEQFF

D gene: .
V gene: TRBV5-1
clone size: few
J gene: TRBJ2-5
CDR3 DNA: TGCGCCAGCAGCTTGGCCCACGATCCGGAGACCCAGTACTTC
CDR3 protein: CASSLAHDPETQYF

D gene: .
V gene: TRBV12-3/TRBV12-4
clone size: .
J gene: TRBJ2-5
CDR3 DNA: TGTGCCAGCAGTTTCGGGGGAAAGGAGACCCAGTACTTC
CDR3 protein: CASSFGGKETQYF

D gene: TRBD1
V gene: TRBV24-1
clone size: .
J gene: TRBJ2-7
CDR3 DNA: TGTGCCACCAGTGATCCCGGTGTGGGACAGGGGGCTTTCGAGCAGTACTTC
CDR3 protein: CATSDPGVGQGAFEQYF

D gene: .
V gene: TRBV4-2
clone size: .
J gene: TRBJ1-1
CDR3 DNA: TGTGCCAGCAGCCAAGGGGGGCGGGAGGATACTGAAGCTTTCTTT
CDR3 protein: CASSQGGREDTEAFF

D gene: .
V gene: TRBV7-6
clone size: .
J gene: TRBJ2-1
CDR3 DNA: TGTGCCAGCAGCTTAGAAATGTGGGCTGAGCAGTTCTTC
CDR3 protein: CASSLEMWAEQFF

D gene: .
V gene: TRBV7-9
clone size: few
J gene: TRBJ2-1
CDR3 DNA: TGTGCCAGCAGCTTACAGGGGTCCTATTACAATGAGCAGTTCTTC
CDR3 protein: CASSLQGSYYNEQFF

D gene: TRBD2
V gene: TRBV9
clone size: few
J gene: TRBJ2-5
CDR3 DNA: TGTGCCAGCAGCGTACTGGGACTAGCGGGAAGGGAGACCCAGTACTTC
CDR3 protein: CASSVLGLAGRETQYF

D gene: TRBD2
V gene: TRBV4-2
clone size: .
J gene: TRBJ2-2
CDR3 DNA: TGTGCCAGCAGCCAAATCCCCGCCTCTAGCGGGGGGCGGTTCGGGGAGCTGTTTTTT
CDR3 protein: CASSQIPASSGGRFGELFF

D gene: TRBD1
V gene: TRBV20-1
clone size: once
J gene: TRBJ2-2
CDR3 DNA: TGCAGTGCCGCTGACAGGGCAAACACCGGGGAGCTGTTTTTT
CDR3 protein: CSAADRANTGELFF